Described below is a single TCR beta chain sequence and its context. This clonotype was detected ten times or more. The specificity of this receptor is unknown. No base quality values were provided; no much bigger clone lies one nucleotide off. To synthesize cDNA, template-switch 5'RACE was performed with a primer carrying a 10-nucleotide random unique molecular identifier so that each TCR transcript was tagged. Every sequencing run covered 15-18 subjects and yielded more than 180 million TCR-beta sequences. Total RNA was extracted with the RNeasy kit. Using the KAPA Real-time Library Amplification kit, TCR-beta VDJ regions were amplified with primers for the TCR constant region and the 5'RACE anchor. A first PCR added sample indexes and Illumina adaptors, and a second PCR then raised library yield. After Ampure bead purification, the roughly 650 bp TCR product was size-selected on a 2% E-gel SizeSelection system. Before pooling, library quality was assessed on a Bioanalyzer, concentration was determined with Qubit, and library quantification was performed with the Kapa Library Quantification kit. An Illumina HiSeq 2500 sequenced the libraries paired-end 2 x 150 bp. To increase sequence diversity, roughly 23-30% phiX was spiked into each library pool. For the original study's pipeline: Quality-filtered reads were processed with the UMI-based MiGEC pipeline, and over 90% of raw TCR sequences were removed by the MiGEC pipeline during error correction. IMGT germline references were used for alignment of VDJ genes, and clonotypes were defined by a unique CDR3 amino acid sequence together with V-J genes. Clonal expansion, Shannon diversity and CDR3 relatedness were evaluated with VDJtools (CalcPairwiseDistances, ClusterSamples), while phylogenetic trees were built in CLCbio workbench. A clone was classed as expanded if it had 8 or more unique UMIs, a cutoff based on coefficient-of-variation modelling across technical triplicates. TCRdb handled the public reads itself, with Q25 trimming in fastp and clone calling in MiXCR, and kept productive beta chains. Rows are combined by CDR3 protein, so each entry shows the most common genes and DNA. It is TCRdb's table, rather than the study itself, that gives the V and J calls and clone size. In this sample the table shows more than 30,000 distinct CDR3 sequences, approximately 4.4% of which occur a single time. 20% to 25% of the sample rests with the top ten.

This sample stems from a study of neurological immune-mediated disorders (dated by TCRdb to 2018 to 2020). Context from the whole study: Using UMI-based sequencing, the study compared peripheral blood TCR-beta repertoires from patients with HTLV-I-associated myelopathy (HAM/TSP), patients with multiple sclerosis, and healthy controls. Alongside PBMC samples, the set of more than 80 TCR-beta libraries contained longitudinal samples, technical triplicates, and paired CD4+ and CD8+ T-cell subsets that had been sorted. The cohort was made up of about 66 subjects, consisting of about 15 HAM/TSP patients, roughly 35 multiple sclerosis patients and 20 healthy controls. What the authors observed across the whole study: Expanded clones from different subjects shared no identical CDR3 amino acid sequences, which suggests that TCR-beta repertoires were private in all groups. TCR clonal expansion was highest in HAM/TSP patients and lowest in MS patients, with MS patients falling below even healthy controls.

The germline V gene supplies CDR1 MDHEN and CDR2 SYDVKM. The cysteine opens and the phenylalanine closes a CDR3 of 15 amino acids. Kept here is only the CDR3 DNA, which spans 45 bases and is read in frame from base 1. The junction shows trimming of 10 bases on V and 1 base on J, and the gene matches do not reach 12 bases of it. Healthy controls were blood bank volunteers in Maryland, USA. Libraries from unsorted PBMCs were made from 2 million PBMCs kept in RNAlater at -80 degrees C until RNA extraction. Peripheral blood was subjected to Ficoll-Hypaque density gradient centrifugation to isolate PBMCs, which were then cryopreserved in liquid nitrogen.

The V and J genes are TRBV28 and TRBJ1-1, with 7 junctional bases fitting TRBD1. The sequence came from a man aged 18 to 35 in good health. The source material was PBMCs. CDR3 loop: CAIRPTGTANTEAFF. The DNA sequence reads TGTGCCATCCGACCAACCGGGACAGCGAACACTGAAGCTTTCTTT. Where the CDR3 stops, the reference TRBV28 and TRBJ1-1 genes take over; the full variable domain is DVKVTQSSRYLVKRTGEKVFLECVQDMDHENMFWYRQDPGLGLRLIYFSYDVKMKEKGDIPEGYSVSREKKERFSLILESASTNQTSMYLCAIRPTGTANTEAFFGQGTRLTVV.